A single TCR beta chain is shown here with its context. The target antigen is unknown. The germline gene is not matched at one end of the junction; a read error may be the cause. The CDR3 loop spans 13 amino acids. Germline V lookup: CDR1 SGHVS, CDR2 FQNEAQ. These data are taken from a study of T cells in Graves' hyperthyroidism and ophthalmopathy. Study-wide findings and caveats: In the analysis, a 13 V-J model separated ophthalmopathy from stable hyperthyroidism. Blood held most thyroid clonotypes expanded above 0.001 frequency.

Uncontrolled infection, other autoimmune disease, pregnancy and lactation each barred patients from inclusion. Clinical symptoms, serum thyroxine, TRAb, thyroid ultrasound and orbital computed tomography established diagnosis. TCR beta CDR3 sequences were amplified from RNA transcripts. Primed by the HTBI set, a first-round RT-PCR was run on the TCR CDR3. TCRdb fed the multiplex PCR reads into MiXCR, producing one record per CDR3 protein. The sample contains about 640,000 distinct CDR3 sequences, about 45% of which appear only once. The sample consisted of peripheral blood or thyroid tissue (not recorded which). This sequence joins TRBV7-8 and TRBJ1-1, with 9 positions matching TRBD1. The sequence was collected from an adult man with Graves' disease, either hyperthyroidism or ophthalmopathy (not recorded which). The CDR3 here is CDSSRDRDTEAFF. The CDR3 coding sequence is TGTGACAGCAGCCGGGACAGGGACACTGAAGCTTTCTTT. The complete variable domain, with remaining parts taken from reference TRBV7-8 and TRBJ1-1, reads GAGVSQSPRYKVAKRGQDVALRCDPISGHVSLFWYQQALGQGPEFLTYFQNEAQLDKSGLPSDRFFAERPEGSVSTLKIQRTQQEDSAVYLCDSSRDRDTEAFFGQGTRLTVV.